Shown below are 14 T cell receptor beta chains from a single sample sequenced in a study of T cell repertoires in cytomegalovirus infection. For these TCRs, the target antigens are not known. TCRdb processed the reads anew with MiXCR; each CDR3 protein has one entry. Among around 710,000 distinct CDR3 sequences listed, roughly 28% were seen once. The sequences come from cultured CD8+ T cells from PBMCs, collected from culture after CMV antigen stimulation. The receptors were sampled from a human donor in good health (CMV status not recorded). Some clones in this sample may be carry-over from other donors' samples.

There are a few counts of this clonotype. J is TRBJ1-2 and V is TRBV6-1; D perhaps matches TRBD1 (6 bases). The germline gives CDR1 MNHNS, CDR2 SASEGT. There are 13 residues in the CDR3. Trimming shortened V by 7 bases and J by 4 bases, and 13 bases separated the two germline ends. The chain's CDR3 is CASKPTGSYGYTF. The CDR3 nucleotides read TGTGCCAGCAAACCTACAGGGTCCTATGGCTACACCTTC.

The rearrangement links TRBV7-6 to TRBJ2-3; the match to TRBD1 covers 9 bases. The J segment lost 4 bases and the V segment lost 6 bases, leaving 5 bases of the junction unmatched. Germline V lookup: CDR1 SGHVS, CDR2 FNYEAQ. The CDR3 length is 14 residues. CDR3 DNA sequence: TGTGCCAGCAGAAGACAGGGGGAGGCAGATACGCAGTATTTT. Protein: CASRRQGEADTQYF. The variable domain in full, completed from reference TRBV7-6 and TRBJ2-3, reads GAGVSQSPRYKVTKRGQDVALRCDPISGHVSLYWYRQALGQGPEFLTYFNYEAQQDKSGLPNDRFSAERPEGSISTLTIQRTEQRDSAMYRCASRRQGEADTQYFGPGTRLTVL.

This rearrangement joins TRBV6-1 to TRBJ2-5, with a weak D call TRBD1 (5 bases). CDR3 size: 13 residues. V gave up 8 bases and J gave up 0 bases, with 10 bases separating them. Germline assignment: CDR1 MNHNS and CDR2 SASEGT. The CDR3 loop is CASRTSYQETQYF. As DNA, the CDR3 is TGTGCCAGCCGGACATCGTACCAAGAGACCCAGTACTTC.

The chain uses TRBV28 and TRBJ1-4; D is uncertain. From germline, CDR1 is MDHEN and CDR2 SYDVKM. The CDR3 sequence is 14 residues long. V was cut by 5 bases and J by 4 bases, with 11 bases left in between. CDR3 sequence (DNA): TGTGCCAGCAGTCGTGTTGTTGGTAATGAAAAACTGTTTTTT. Amino acid sequence: CASSRVVGNEKLFF.

The gene calls are TRBV19 and TRBJ1-5; D is unclear. Germline-derived CDR1 and CDR2 are LNHDA and SQIVND (reference sequence). CDR3 length: 14 amino acids. V lost 7 bases to trimming and J lost 2 bases, with 12 bases between them. CDR3 DNA: TGTGCCAGTAATCCATATGGGGGCAATCAGCCCCAGCATTTT. This gives the protein CASNPYGGNQPQHF.

This chain uses TRBV25-1 with TRBJ2-2; D might be TRBD2 (5 bases). V lost 10 bases and J 9 bases, leaving 9 bases between the germline ends. Germline loops: CDR1 MGHDK, CDR2 SYGVNS. This CDR3 is built from 10 residues. Written as DNA, the CDR3 is TGTGCCACTGGGAGCCGGGAGCTGTTTTTT. Amino acids: CATGSRELFF.

The V call is TRBV6-2 or TRBV6-3, the J call TRBJ2-5, with 10 bases matching TRBD1. The length of the CDR3 is 16 residues. In germline, CDR1 is MNHEY, CDR2 SVGEGT. V was clipped by 2 bases and J by 5 bases; unmatched bases: 8. CDR3 loop: CASSYPPGQGLETQYF. CDR3 sequence (DNA): TGTGCCAGCAGTTACCCCCCGGGACAGGGGTTGGAGACCCAGTACTTC.

V usage is TRBV27 and J usage is TRBJ1-1; D may be TRBD1 (5 bases). The V end was cut by 6 bases, the J end by 3 bases, with 11 bases between. The germline CDR1 and CDR2 sequences are MNHEY and SMNVEV (reference sequence). The CDR3 runs to 13 residues. CDR3 coding DNA: TGTGCCAGCAGGGAACTGGGGGACACTGAAGCTTTCTTT. It encodes CASRELGDTEAFF.

The sample holds a few counts of this clonotype. The J gene is TRBJ1-1, the V gene TRBV19; D is ambiguous. CDR3 length: 13 residues. The V end was cut by 3 bases, the J end by 2 bases, with 7 bases between. CDR1 is LNHDA, CDR2 SQIVND, per germline (reference sequence). The CDR3 nucleotides are TGTGCCAGTAGTATTTCTACTAACACTGAAGCTTTCTTT. This codes for CASSISTNTEAFF.

The CDR3, as DNA: TGTGCCAGTAGTATGACAGGGGCAAATCAGCCCCAGCATTTT. Encoded protein: CASSMTGANQPQHF. The chain couples TRBV19 to TRBJ1-5, with 8 nucleotides matching TRBD1. Germline CDR1 and CDR2: LNHDA and SQIVND (reference sequence). With 3 bases clipped from V and 4 bases from J, the junction kept 2 bases outside the gene matches. The CDR3 covers 14 residues.

J is TRBJ1-4 and V is TRBV7-9; D gene ambiguous. CDR3 length: 13 residues. V was clipped by 4 bases and J by 8 bases, with 11 bases between them. CDR1 is SEHNR, CDR2 FQNEAQ, per germline (reference sequence). Here the CDR3 DNA reads TGTGCCAGCAGCTCGGACGTCAGGGAAAAACTGTTTTTT. Protein: CASSSDVREKLFF.

The sample holds a few counts of this clonotype. CDR3 residues: CASSYRTGLFYEQYF. CDR3 coding DNA: TGTGCCAGCAGCTATAGGACAGGGCTTTTCTACGAGCAGTACTTC. This chain joins TRBV7-6 and TRBJ2-7, with TRBD1 identical over 8 bases. Germline CDR1 and CDR2: SGHVS and FNYEAQ. Unmatched junction bases numbered 8, after V lost 4 bases and J lost 3 bases. The CDR3 covers 15 residues.

The chain has TRBV7-6 and TRBJ2-3, with D possibly being TRBD1 or TRBD2 (6 bases each). Germline lookup yields CDR1 SGHVS and CDR2 FNYEAQ. The CDR3 length is 16 residues. V lost 8 bases and J 2 bases, leaving 20 bases between the germline ends. The CDR3 sequence is CASGRGAGTTTDTQYF. For the CDR3, the DNA is TGTGCCAGCGGCAGGGGAGCGGGCACCACCACAGATACGCAGTATTTT.

This clonotype was counted only a few times. The DNA for the CDR3 is TGTGCCACCAGCCCATTTGGGGAGGGGAGCACAGATACGCAGTATTTT. This translates into CATSPFGEGSTDTQYF. The rearrangement links TRBV15 to TRBJ2-3; 7 bases are shared with TRBD2. In germline, CDR1 is LNHNV, CDR2 YYDKDF (reference sequence). This CDR3 region has 16 residues. The V and J ends lost 5 bases and 0 bases, in that order; junction bases with no gene match: 8.